The rows below give T cell receptor beta chains drawn from one sample of a study of T-cell reconstitution after alpha-beta-depleted transplantation in children. TCRdb recomputed calls from the PCR reads with MiXCR, one row per CDR3 protein. Seen here are some 15,000 distinct CDR3 sequences, approximately 5.3% observed once, and the top ten hold about 7%. The source material was PBMCs, sampled before TCRalphabeta/CD19-depleted stem cell transplant. The source of these receptors is a boy aged 5-17 years with acute lymphoblastic leukemia, due to receive a stem cell transplant. CDR3s include the opening cysteine and the closing phenylalanine or tryptophan. Fields, in order: CDR3 DNA, CDR3 protein, J gene, D gene, V gene, clone size. D genes are given only for firm matches. Size tells how often a clone was seen (once, few, many) or the class of an expanded clone, and some rows leave it out.

DNA: TGCGCCAGCAGCCAGGGACAGGGTTACAGGGAGACCCAGTACTTC
CDR3: CASSQGQGYRETQYF
J: TRBJ2-5
D: TRBD1
V: TRBV10-2
size: many

DNA: TGTGCCAGCAGCTCCGGACTAGCTGACGCCTACGAGCAGTACTTC
CDR3: CASSSGLADAYEQYF
J: TRBJ2-7
D: TRBD2
V: TRBV13
size: many

DNA: TGTGCCAGCAGCAAAGCAAGGAGGGACAACGAGCAGTACTTC
CDR3: CASSKARRDNEQYF
J: TRBJ2-7
D: NA
V: TRBV21-1
size: many

DNA: TGTGCCTGGAGTACAGGGCCGAACGCTTTCTTT
CDR3: CAWSTGPNAFF
J: TRBJ1-1
D: NA
V: TRBV30
size: many

DNA: TGCGCCAGCAGCTTGGGCCAGCGGGAAAGCTCCTACAATGAGCAGTTCTTC
CDR3: CASSLGQRESSYNEQFF
J: TRBJ2-1
D: TRBD2
V: TRBV5-1
size: many

DNA: TGTGCCAGCAGCTTCGGACTAGCGGCGGAAATCACCGGGGAGCTGTTTTTT
CDR3: CASSFGLAAEITGELFF
J: TRBJ2-2
D: TRBD2
V: TRBV7-2
size: many

DNA: TGTGCCAGCAGTCCCGGCTATGGAGCAATAAACTACAATGAGCAGTTCTTC
CDR3: CASSPGYGAINYNEQFF
J: TRBJ2-1
D: NA
V: TRBV28
size: many

DNA: TGTGCCAGCAGCTTACTGTTCGGGGAGCAGTTCTTC
CDR3: CASSLLFGEQFF
J: TRBJ2-1
D: NA
V: TRBV7-8
size: many

DNA: TGTGCCAGTAACCTAGAGAGAGGGCGGGACGATGAGCAGTTCTTC
CDR3: CASNLERGRDDEQFF
J: TRBJ2-1
D: NA
V: TRBV6-6
size: many

DNA: TGTGCCAGCAGGACTAGCGGGAGTCAAGAGACCCAGTACTTC
CDR3: CASRTSGSQETQYF
J: TRBJ2-5
D: TRBD2
V: TRBV6-2/TRBV6-3
size: NA

DNA: TGCAGCGTTGAGGGGACCGGGGAGCTGTTTTTT
CDR3: CSVEGTGELFF
J: TRBJ2-2
D: NA
V: TRBV29-1
size: many

DNA: TGCGCCAGCAGCAGACAGGGAGCAGATGGCTACACCTTC
CDR3: CASSRQGADGYTF
J: TRBJ1-2
D: TRBD1
V: TRBV4-1
size: many

DNA: TGTGCCAGCAGTGAAGAGTTCAATCAGCCCCAGCATTTT
CDR3: CASSEEFNQPQHF
J: TRBJ1-5
D: NA
V: TRBV25-1
size: many

DNA: TGCGCCAGCAGAGTCAGGGAGGAGATCTACAATGAGCAGTTCTTC
CDR3: CASRVREEIYNEQFF
J: TRBJ2-1
D: NA
V: TRBV10-2
size: medium-sized

DNA: TGCGCCAGCAGCCCACTGGGGGCCGTCTATGGCTACACCTTC
CDR3: CASSPLGAVYGYTF
J: TRBJ1-2
D: NA
V: TRBV4-1
size: many

DNA: TGTGCCAGCAGCTTAGGATGGATGGGACCCAGCGATGGCTACACCTTC
CDR3: CASSLGWMGPSDGYTF
J: TRBJ1-2
D: NA
V: TRBV7-9
size: many

DNA: TGTGCCAGCAGCCGACAGGACAACACCGGGGAGCTGTTTTTT
CDR3: CASSRQDNTGELFF
J: TRBJ2-2
D: NA
V: TRBV9
size: many

DNA: TGTGCCAGCAGAGGGCCGAGAGGCTACACCTTC
CDR3: CASRGPRGYTF
J: TRBJ1-2
D: NA
V: TRBV6-5
size: many

DNA: TGTGCCAGCAGCGCGCCGGGACAGGGGGAAACTTTCGGTGGCTACACCTTC
CDR3: CASSAPGQGETFGGYTF
J: TRBJ1-2
D: TRBD1
V: TRBV5-4
size: many

DNA: TGTGCCAGCTCAGCACAGGAGTCCTACGAGCAGTACTTC
CDR3: CASSAQESYEQYF
J: TRBJ2-7
D: NA
V: TRBV18
size: many

DNA: TGCGCCAGCAGCTCCAACACTGAAGCTTTCTTT
CDR3: CASSSNTEAFF
J: TRBJ1-1
D: NA
V: TRBV5-1
size: many

DNA: TGTGCCACCTACGGGTTGAGCTCCTACGAGCAGTACTTC
CDR3: CATYGLSSYEQYF
J: TRBJ2-7
D: NA
V: TRBV6-2/TRBV6-3
size: few

DNA: TGTGCCAGCAGCTTAGCAAGGGACAGCGTTGGGGATGGTTCACCCCTCCACTTT
CDR3: CASSLARDSVGDGSPLHF
J: TRBJ1-6
D: TRBD1
V: TRBV7-9
size: many

DNA: TGCAGGCCCTTAGGGAGTAGACTCTACGAGCAGTACTTC
CDR3: CRPLGSRLYEQYF
J: TRBJ2-7
D: NA
V: TRBV20-1
size: many

DNA: TGCAGCGTTGAAGATCACAGGGCCAACACTGAAGCTTTCTTT
CDR3: CSVEDHRANTEAFF
J: TRBJ1-1
D: NA
V: TRBV29-1
size: many

DNA: TGTGCCAGTAGTTCGGCAGACAATGAGCAGTTCTTC
CDR3: CASSSADNEQFF
J: TRBJ2-1
D: NA
V: TRBV19
size: many

DNA: TGTGCCAGCAGTAGCCTCCACGGACAGGGCTTCTACGAGCAGTACTTC
CDR3: CASSSLHGQGFYEQYF
J: TRBJ2-7
D: TRBD1
V: TRBV6-1
size: NA

DNA: TGTGCCATCAGTGCAGTCAGCGCCCCTAGCACAGATACGCAGTATTTT
CDR3: CAISAVSAPSTDTQYF
J: TRBJ2-3
D: NA
V: TRBV10-3
size: many

DNA: TGCAGTGCTAGAGACCCAGACAGGGCAAATGAGCAGTTCTTC
CDR3: CSARDPDRANEQFF
J: TRBJ2-1
D: TRBD1
V: TRBV20-1
size: many

DNA: TGTGCCAGTAGTATGTTTGAGGGGCAGGGGCCCCAGCATTTT
CDR3: CASSMFEGQGPQHF
J: TRBJ1-5
D: NA
V: TRBV19
size: many

DNA: TGCGCCAGCAGCCACTCAAGCGGATCTAGCACAGATACGCAGTATTTT
CDR3: CASSHSSGSSTDTQYF
J: TRBJ2-3
D: NA
V: TRBV5-1
size: many

DNA: TGTGCCAGCAGCCCATCTAGCGGGGGCCTACTCGAGCAGTACTTC
CDR3: CASSPSSGGLLEQYF
J: TRBJ2-7
D: TRBD2
V: TRBV3-1
size: many

DNA: TGTGCCAGCAGCTTAGCCGGCGGGGGAGAGACCCAGTACTTC
CDR3: CASSLAGGGETQYF
J: TRBJ2-5
D: TRBD2
V: TRBV7-2
size: many

DNA: TGTGCCAGCAGCTACAGCACAGATACGCAGTATTTT
CDR3: CASSYSTDTQYF
J: TRBJ2-3
D: NA
V: TRBV7-9
size: many

DNA: TGTGCCAGCAGGGGGAAGCGGGGGTCGGCAGATACGCAGTATTTT
CDR3: CASRGKRGSADTQYF
J: TRBJ2-3
D: TRBD2
V: TRBV6-6
size: medium-sized

DNA: TGTGCCAGCAGTTCCTCCTCCTTTCCAGGGGCTCAGCCCCAGCATTTT
CDR3: CASSSSSFPGAQPQHF
J: TRBJ1-5
D: NA
V: TRBV6-5
size: many

DNA: TGCAGTGCTAGGAGATGGACTAGCGGAAACCGGGATACGCAGTATTTT
CDR3: CSARRWTSGNRDTQYF
J: TRBJ2-3
D: TRBD2
V: TRBV20-1
size: many

DNA: TGCAGCGTTGAGCCGACTAGCGGGAGGGCCCTCGTCAATGAGCAGTTCTTC
CDR3: CSVEPTSGRALVNEQFF
J: TRBJ2-1
D: TRBD2
V: TRBV29-1
size: many

DNA: TGTGCCAGCAGCCGACGGACAGGGACTGAAGCTTTCTTT
CDR3: CASSRRTGTEAFF
J: TRBJ1-1
D: TRBD1
V: TRBV11-3
size: many

DNA: TGTGCCAGCAGTCTACGTGGGGGGCGTGAGACCCAGTACTTC
CDR3: CASSLRGGRETQYF
J: TRBJ2-5
D: NA
V: TRBV12-3/TRBV12-4
size: medium-sized

DNA: TGTGCCAGCTCACCGGAGTTACTCGGCACAGATACGCAGTATTTT
CDR3: CASSPELLGTDTQYF
J: TRBJ2-3
D: NA
V: TRBV18
size: many

DNA: TGTGCCAGCAGTTTCATACGGGAGGCGCAGTATTTT
CDR3: CASSFIREAQYF
J: TRBJ2-3
D: TRBD2
V: TRBV28
size: many

DNA: TGTGCCAGCAGTTTAAATGGGGGGGCGTCGCAGTATTTT
CDR3: CASSLNGGASQYF
J: TRBJ2-3
D: NA
V: TRBV27
size: few

DNA: TGTGCCTCCGGCGGGGTAAGGGTTTTGGAGCAGTACTTC
CDR3: CASGGVRVLEQYF
J: TRBJ2-7
D: NA
V: TRBV6-5
size: many

DNA: TGTGCCAGCAGTCTGGAGTCCGGGGCCTACGAGCAGTACTTC
CDR3: CASSLESGAYEQYF
J: TRBJ2-7
D: NA
V: TRBV28
size: many

DNA: TGTGCCAGCAGGCGGGACAGGGTTAACACCGGGGAGCTGTTTTTT
CDR3: CASRRDRVNTGELFF
J: TRBJ2-2
D: TRBD1
V: TRBV6-5
size: medium-sized

DNA: TGTGCCAGCAGCCGACCGACAGGGGCGGAGACCCAGTACTTC
CDR3: CASSRPTGAETQYF
J: TRBJ2-5
D: TRBD1
V: TRBV11-2
size: many

DNA: TGTGCCAGCAGCTCCGGCGGGACTAGCGGGACCGGGTACGAGCAGTACTTC
CDR3: CASSSGGTSGTGYEQYF
J: TRBJ2-7
D: TRBD2
V: TRBV11-2
size: many

DNA: TGTGCCATGGGCTTGGTCTGGTCTAATGAAAAACTGTTTTTT
CDR3: CAMGLVWSNEKLFF
J: TRBJ1-4
D: NA
V: TRBV5-8
size: NA

DNA: TGTGCCAGCAGTGACGGGACAGGGGGCGAACCGAATTACGGGGAGCTGTTTTTT
CDR3: CASSDGTGGEPNYGELFF
J: TRBJ2-2
D: TRBD1
V: TRBV6-1
size: medium-sized

DNA: TGTGCCAGCAGTTTAGTGGGGGGAAAGAGCTCCTATAATTCACCCCTCCACTTT
CDR3: CASSLVGGKSSYNSPLHF
J: TRBJ1-6
D: NA
V: TRBV28
size: many

DNA: TGTGCCAGCAGCTTAGGACTAGCGGGAGCTAGGAATGAGCAGTTCTTC
CDR3: CASSLGLAGARNEQFF
J: TRBJ2-1
D: TRBD2
V: TRBV7-9
size: many

DNA: TGTGCCAGCAGTCAGGGGGGGGGGATGTTCTATGGCTACACCTTC
CDR3: CASSQGGGMFYGYTF
J: TRBJ1-2
D: TRBD1
V: TRBV28
size: many

DNA: TGTGCCAGCAGCGCGGACAGTCTAAGCACAGATACGCAGTATTTT
CDR3: CASSADSLSTDTQYF
J: TRBJ2-3
D: NA
V: TRBV5-6
size: many

DNA: TGTGCCAGCAGCTTAGCCGGCGGGGGTCTGAACACTGAAGCTTTCTTT
CDR3: CASSLAGGGLNTEAFF
J: TRBJ1-1
D: NA
V: TRBV11-2
size: many

DNA: TGTGCCAGCAGCTTGGATTTAACAAGGGGTGGGGATACGCAGTATTTT
CDR3: CASSLDLTRGGDTQYF
J: TRBJ2-3
D: NA
V: TRBV7-2
size: many

DNA: TGTGCCAGCAGTTTATTTACGCTCTCGGGCACTGAAGCTTTCTTT
CDR3: CASSLFTLSGTEAFF
J: TRBJ1-1
D: NA
V: TRBV28
size: many

DNA: TGTGCCATCAGTGAAGGGGGGACGAACACTGAAGCTTTCTTT
CDR3: CAISEGGTNTEAFF
J: TRBJ1-1
D: NA
V: TRBV10-3
size: many

DNA: TGTGCCATGGGCCCTGTGGGGACAGGGCTTTCCGAGCAGTACTTC
CDR3: CAMGPVGTGLSEQYF
J: TRBJ2-7
D: TRBD1
V: TRBV5-4
size: few